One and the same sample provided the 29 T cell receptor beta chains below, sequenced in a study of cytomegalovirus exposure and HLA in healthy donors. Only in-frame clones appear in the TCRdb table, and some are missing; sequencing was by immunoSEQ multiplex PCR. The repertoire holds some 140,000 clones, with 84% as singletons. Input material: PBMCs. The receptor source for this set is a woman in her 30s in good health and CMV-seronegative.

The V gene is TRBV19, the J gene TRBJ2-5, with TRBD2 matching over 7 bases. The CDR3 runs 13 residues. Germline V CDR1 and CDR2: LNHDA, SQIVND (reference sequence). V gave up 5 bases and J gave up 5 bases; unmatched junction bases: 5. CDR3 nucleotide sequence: TGTGCCAGTAGTTCAAGGGGAGGGGAGACCCAGTACTTC. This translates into CASSSRGGETQYF. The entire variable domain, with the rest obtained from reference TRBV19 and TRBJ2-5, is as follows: DGGITQSPKYLFRKEGQNVTLSCEQNLNHDAMYWYRQDPGQGLRLIYYSQIVNDFQKGDIAEGYSVSREKKESFPLTVTSAQKNPTAFYLCASSSRGGETQYFGPGTRLLVL.

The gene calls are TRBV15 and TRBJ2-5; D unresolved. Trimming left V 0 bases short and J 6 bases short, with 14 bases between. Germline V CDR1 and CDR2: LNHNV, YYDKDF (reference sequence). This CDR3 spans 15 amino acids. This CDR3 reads CATSRDIRHKKTQYF. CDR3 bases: TGTGCCACCAGCAGAGATATCAGACACAAGAAGACCCAGTACTTC.

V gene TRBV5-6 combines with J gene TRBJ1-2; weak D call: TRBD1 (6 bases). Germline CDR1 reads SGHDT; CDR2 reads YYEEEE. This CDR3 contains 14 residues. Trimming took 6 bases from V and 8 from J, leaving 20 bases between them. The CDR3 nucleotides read TGTGCCAGCACCCAGGGGCGGGGGGAAAAAGGCTACACCTTC. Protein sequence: CASTQGRGEKGYTF.

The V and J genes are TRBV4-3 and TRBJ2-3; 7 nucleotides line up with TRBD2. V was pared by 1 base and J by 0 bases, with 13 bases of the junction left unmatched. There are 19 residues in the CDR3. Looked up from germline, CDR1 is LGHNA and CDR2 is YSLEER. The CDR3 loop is CASSQGLSGDASSTDTQYF. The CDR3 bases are TGCGCCAGCAGCCAAGGGTTGAGCGGGGACGCTTCTAGCACAGATACGCAGTATTTT.

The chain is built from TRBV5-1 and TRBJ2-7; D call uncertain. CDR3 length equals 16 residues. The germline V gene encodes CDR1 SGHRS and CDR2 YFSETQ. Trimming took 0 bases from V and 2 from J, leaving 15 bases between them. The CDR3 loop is CASSLAWAGRTYEQYF. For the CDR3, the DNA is TGCGCCAGCAGCTTGGCCTGGGCAGGAAGAACCTACGAGCAGTACTTC. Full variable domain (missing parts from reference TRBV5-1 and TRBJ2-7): KAGVTQTPRYLIKTRGQQVTLSCSPISGHRSVSWYQQTPGQGLQFLFEYFSETQRNKGNFPGRFSGRQFSNSRSEMNVSTLELGDSALYLCASSLAWAGRTYEQYFGPGTRLTVT.

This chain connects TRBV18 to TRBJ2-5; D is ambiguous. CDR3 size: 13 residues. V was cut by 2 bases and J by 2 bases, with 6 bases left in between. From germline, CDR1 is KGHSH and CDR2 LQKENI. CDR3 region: CASSPVGQETQYF. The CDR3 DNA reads TGTGCCAGCTCACCAGTCGGTCAAGAGACCCAGTACTTC.

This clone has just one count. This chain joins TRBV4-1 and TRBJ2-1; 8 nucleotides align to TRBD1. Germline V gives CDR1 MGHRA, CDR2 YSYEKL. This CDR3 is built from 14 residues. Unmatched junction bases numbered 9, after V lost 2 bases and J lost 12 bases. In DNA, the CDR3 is TGCGCCAGCAGCCAAACGACAGGGGAGAAGAGGCAGTTCTTC. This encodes CASSQTTGEKRQFF.

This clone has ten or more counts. This CDR3 is CASKTGLNQPQHF. CDR3 DNA sequence: TGCGCCAGCAAGACAGGTCTCAATCAGCCCCAGCATTTT. The rearrangement links TRBV10-1 to TRBJ1-5; tentatively, D is TRBD1 (6 bases). CDR3 length equals 13 residues. Per the germline V gene, CDR1 is WNHNN and CDR2 is SYGVQD (reference sequence). Trimming took 7 bases from V and 3 from J, leaving 10 bases between them.

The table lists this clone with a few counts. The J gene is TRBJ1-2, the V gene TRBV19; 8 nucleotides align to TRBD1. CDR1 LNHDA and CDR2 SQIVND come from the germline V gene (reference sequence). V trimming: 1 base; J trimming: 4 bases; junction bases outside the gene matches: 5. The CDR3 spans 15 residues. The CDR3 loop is CASSIGQGASYGYTF. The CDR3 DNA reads TGTGCCAGTAGTATAGGGCAGGGGGCTTCCTATGGCTACACCTTC.

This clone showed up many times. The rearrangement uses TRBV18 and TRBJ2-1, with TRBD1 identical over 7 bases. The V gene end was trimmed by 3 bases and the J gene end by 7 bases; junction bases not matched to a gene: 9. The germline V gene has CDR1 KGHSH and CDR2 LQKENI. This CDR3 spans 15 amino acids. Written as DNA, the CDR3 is TGTGCCAGCTCACCCGGGATACAGGGGAGTAATGAGCAGTTCTTC. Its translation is CASSPGIQGSNEQFF. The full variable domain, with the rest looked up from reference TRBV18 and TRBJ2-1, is NAGVMQNPRHLVRRRGQEARLRCSPMKGHSHVYWYRQLPEEGLKFMVYLQKENIIDESGMPKERFSAEFPKEGPSILRIQQVVRGDSAAYFCASSPGIQGSNEQFFGPGTRLTVL.

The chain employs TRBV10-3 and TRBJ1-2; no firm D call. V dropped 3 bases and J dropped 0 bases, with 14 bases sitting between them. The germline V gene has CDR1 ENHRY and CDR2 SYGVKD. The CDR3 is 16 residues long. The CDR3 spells CAISDSPRRANYGYTF. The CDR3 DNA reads TGTGCCATCAGTGATTCACCCCGGAGAGCTAACTATGGCTACACCTTC.

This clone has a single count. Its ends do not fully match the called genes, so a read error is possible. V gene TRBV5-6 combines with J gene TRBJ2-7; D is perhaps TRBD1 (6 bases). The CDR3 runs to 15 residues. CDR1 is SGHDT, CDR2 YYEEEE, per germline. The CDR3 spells CASSPLGRQGIGHDF. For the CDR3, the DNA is TGTGCCAGCAGCCCCCTGGGGCGGCAGGGGATAGGTCACGACTTC.

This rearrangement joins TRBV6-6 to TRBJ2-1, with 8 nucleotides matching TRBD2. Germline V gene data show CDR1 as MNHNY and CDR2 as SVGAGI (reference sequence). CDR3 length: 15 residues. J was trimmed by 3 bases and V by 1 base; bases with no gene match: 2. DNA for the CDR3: TGTGCCAGCAGTTACTTCCGGGGGGGCTACAATGAGCAGTTCTTC. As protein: CASSYFRGGYNEQFF.

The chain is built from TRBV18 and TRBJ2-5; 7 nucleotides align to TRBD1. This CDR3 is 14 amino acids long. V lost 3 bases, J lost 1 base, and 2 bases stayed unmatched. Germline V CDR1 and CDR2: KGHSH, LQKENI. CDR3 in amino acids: CASSPQGVQETQYF. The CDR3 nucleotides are TGTGCCAGCTCACCGCAGGGGGTCCAAGAGACCCAGTACTTC.

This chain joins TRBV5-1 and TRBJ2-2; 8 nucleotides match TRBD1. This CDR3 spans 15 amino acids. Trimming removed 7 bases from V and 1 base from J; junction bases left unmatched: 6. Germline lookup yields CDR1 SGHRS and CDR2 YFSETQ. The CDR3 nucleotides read TGCGCCAGCCGCCTTGGACAGGGGAACACCGGGGAGCTGTTTTTT. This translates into CASRLGQGNTGELFF.

The DNA of the CDR3 is TGTGCCAGCAGTCCCGGGACAGGGGCTAGGTATGGCTACACCTTC. Translation gives CASSPGTGARYGYTF. V usage is TRBV6-6 and J usage is TRBJ1-2; TRBD1 matches at 10 bases. The trim removed 5 bases at V and 5 bases at J, leaving 8 bases unmatched. The CDR3 extends over 15 amino acids. CDR1 is MNHNY, CDR2 SVGAGI, per germline (reference sequence).

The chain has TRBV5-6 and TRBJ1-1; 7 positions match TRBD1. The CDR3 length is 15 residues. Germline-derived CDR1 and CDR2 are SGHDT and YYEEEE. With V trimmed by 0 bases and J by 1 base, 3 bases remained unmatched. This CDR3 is CASSLGGTANTEAFF. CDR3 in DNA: TGTGCCAGCAGCTTGGGTGGGACAGCGAACACTGAAGCTTTCTTT.

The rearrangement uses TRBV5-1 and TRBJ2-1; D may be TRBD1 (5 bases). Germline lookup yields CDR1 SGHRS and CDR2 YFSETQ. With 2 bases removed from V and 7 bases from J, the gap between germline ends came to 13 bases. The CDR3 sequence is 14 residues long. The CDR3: CASSLRGVGNEQFF. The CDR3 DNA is TGCGCCAGCAGCTTAAGGGGTGTAGGGAATGAGCAGTTCTTC.

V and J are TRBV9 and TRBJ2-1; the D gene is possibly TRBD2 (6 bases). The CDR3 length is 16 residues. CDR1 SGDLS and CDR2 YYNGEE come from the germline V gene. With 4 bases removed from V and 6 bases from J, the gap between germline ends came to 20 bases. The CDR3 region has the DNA TGTGCCAGCAGCACGACGGGGTTAAGCGGGCCCAATGAGCAGTTCTTC. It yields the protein CASSTTGLSGPNEQFF.

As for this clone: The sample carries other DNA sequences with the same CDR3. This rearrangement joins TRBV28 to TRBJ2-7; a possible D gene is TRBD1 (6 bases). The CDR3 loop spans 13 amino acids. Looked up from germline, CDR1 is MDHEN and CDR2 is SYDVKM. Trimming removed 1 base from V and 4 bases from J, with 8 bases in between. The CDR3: CASSLSRGYEQYF. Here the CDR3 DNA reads TGTGCCAGCAGTTTATCCAGGGGTTACGAGCAGTACTTC. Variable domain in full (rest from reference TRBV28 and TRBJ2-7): DVKVTQSSRYLVKRTGEKVFLECVQDMDHENMFWYRQDPGLGLRLIYFSYDVKMKEKGDIPEGYSVSREKKERFSLILESASTNQTSMYLCASSLSRGYEQYFGPGTRLTVT.

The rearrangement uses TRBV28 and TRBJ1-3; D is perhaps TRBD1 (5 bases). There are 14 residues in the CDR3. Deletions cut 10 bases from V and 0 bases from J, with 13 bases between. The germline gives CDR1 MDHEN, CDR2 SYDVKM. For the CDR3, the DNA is TGTGCCACCCGGGGGGAGGCCTCTGGAAACACCATATATTTT. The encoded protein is CATRGEASGNTIYF.

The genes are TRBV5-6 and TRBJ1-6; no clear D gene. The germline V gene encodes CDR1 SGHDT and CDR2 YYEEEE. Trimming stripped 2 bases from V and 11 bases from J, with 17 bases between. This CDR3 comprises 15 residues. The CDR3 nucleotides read TGTGCCAGCAGCTTATGGTCCGGGGTTGAAACACCCCTCCACTTT. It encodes CASSLWSGVETPLHF.

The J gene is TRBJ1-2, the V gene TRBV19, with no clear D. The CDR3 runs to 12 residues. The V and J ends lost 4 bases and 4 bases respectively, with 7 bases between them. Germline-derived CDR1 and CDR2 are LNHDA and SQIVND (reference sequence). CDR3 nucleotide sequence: TGTGCCAGTAGTACACAGTCCTATGGCTACACCTTC. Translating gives CASSTQSYGYTF.

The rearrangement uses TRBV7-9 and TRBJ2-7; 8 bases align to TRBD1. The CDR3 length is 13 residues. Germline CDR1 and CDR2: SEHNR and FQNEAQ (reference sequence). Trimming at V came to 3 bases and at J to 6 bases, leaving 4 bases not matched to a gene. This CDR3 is CASSFIRGPEQYF. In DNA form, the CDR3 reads TGTGCCAGCAGCTTCATCAGGGGGCCCGAGCAGTACTTC.

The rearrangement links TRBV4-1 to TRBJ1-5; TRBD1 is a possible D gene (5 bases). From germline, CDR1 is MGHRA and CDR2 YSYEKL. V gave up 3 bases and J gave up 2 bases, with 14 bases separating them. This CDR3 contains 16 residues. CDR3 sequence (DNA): TGCGCCAGCAGCCAGGGCGGGACGGGGGGCAATCAGCCCCAGCATTTT. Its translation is CASSQGGTGGNQPQHF.

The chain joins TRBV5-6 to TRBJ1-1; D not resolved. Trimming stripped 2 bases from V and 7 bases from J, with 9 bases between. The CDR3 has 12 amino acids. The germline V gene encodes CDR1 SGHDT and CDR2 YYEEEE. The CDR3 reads CASSFWASEAFF. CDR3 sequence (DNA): TGTGCCAGCAGCTTTTGGGCCAGTGAAGCTTTCTTT.

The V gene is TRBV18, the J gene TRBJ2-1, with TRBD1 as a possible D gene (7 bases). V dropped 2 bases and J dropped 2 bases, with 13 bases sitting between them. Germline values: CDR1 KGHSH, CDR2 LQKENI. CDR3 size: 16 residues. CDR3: CASSPAGQYPYNEQFF. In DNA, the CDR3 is TGTGCCAGCTCACCAGCGGGACAGTACCCCTACAATGAGCAGTTCTTC.

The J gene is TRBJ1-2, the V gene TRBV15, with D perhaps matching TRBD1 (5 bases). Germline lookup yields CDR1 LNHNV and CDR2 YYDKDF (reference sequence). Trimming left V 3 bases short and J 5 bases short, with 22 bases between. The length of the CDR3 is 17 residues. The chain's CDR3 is CATSRLGGRGTTYGYTF. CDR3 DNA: TGTGCCACCAGCAGGTTGGGGGGGAGAGGAACAACTTATGGCTACACCTTC. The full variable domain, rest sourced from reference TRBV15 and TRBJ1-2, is DAMVIQNPRYQVTQFGKPVTLSCSQTLNHNVMYWYQQKSSQAPKLLFHYYDKDFNNEADTPDNFQSRRPNTSFCFLDIRSPGLGDTAMYLCATSRLGGRGTTYGYTFGSGTRLTVV.

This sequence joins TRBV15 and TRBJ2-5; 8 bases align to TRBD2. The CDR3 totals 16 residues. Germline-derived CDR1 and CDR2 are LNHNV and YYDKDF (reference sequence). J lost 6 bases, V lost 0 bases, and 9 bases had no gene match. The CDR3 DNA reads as TGTGCCACCAGCAGAGATCTCGGGAGGGAAAGGCAGACCCAGTACTTC. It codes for CATSRDLGRERQTQYF.